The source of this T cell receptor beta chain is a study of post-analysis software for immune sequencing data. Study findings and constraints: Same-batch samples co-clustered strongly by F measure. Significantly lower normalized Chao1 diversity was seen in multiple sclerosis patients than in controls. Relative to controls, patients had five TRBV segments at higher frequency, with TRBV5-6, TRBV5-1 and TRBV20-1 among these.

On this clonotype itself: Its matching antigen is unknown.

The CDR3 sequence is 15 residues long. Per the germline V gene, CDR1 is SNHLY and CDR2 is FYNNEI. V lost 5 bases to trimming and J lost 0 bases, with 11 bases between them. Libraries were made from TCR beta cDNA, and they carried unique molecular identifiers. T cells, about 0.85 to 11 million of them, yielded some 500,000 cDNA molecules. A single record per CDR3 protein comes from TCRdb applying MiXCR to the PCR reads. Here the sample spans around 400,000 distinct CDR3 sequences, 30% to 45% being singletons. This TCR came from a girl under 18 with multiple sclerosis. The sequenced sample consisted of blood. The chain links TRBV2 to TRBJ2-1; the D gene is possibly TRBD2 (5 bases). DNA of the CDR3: TGTGCCAGCAGTTCGAGCGGAGCCTCCTACAATGAGCAGTTCTTC. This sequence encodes CASSSSGASYNEQFF.